This paragraph covers one T cell receptor beta chain sequence. This sample is drawn from a study of shared clonotypes between healthy human individuals. In the naive CD8 group, cells lacked CD45RO and were positively selected for CCR7, so terminally differentiated effector memory CD45RA+ cells were left out. Here immunoSEQ multiplex PCR was the method, and the copy in TCRdb shows in-frame clones only, minus some. The sample contains hundreds of thousands of clones, roughly 98% of which appear only once. This clonotype was sampled from a man in his thirties or forties in good health. The sequenced material came from naive CD8+ T cells sorted from blood.

This CDR3 reads CASSEWTGSLFYGYTF. The CDR3 coding sequence is TGTGCCAGCAGTGAATGGACAGGTAGTCTCTTCTATGGCTACACCTTC. This chain connects TRBV6-1 to TRBJ1-2, with TRBD1 matching over 7 bases. V was clipped by 2 bases and J by 4 bases; unmatched bases: 10. Germline V CDR1 and CDR2: MNHNS, SASEGT. The CDR3 is made up of 16 amino acids.